These 14 T cell receptor beta chains were sequenced from one sample in a study of blood T cell repertoires in COVID-19. Using immunoSEQ multiplex PCR, the repertoire was profiled, and TCRdb retains in-frame clones only, with some absent. The table has more than 110,000 clones, roughly 80% seen once. Source material: PBMCs or T cells enriched from blood (not recorded which). These receptors came from a woman aged 18-29 years who had been exposed to COVID-19.

The chain joins TRBV11-1 to TRBJ2-1; TRBD1 agrees at 7 bases. The trim removed 4 bases at V and 6 bases at J, leaving 6 bases unmatched. This CDR3 region has 14 residues. Germline V lookup: CDR1 SGHAT, CDR2 FQDESV (reference sequence). The CDR3 bases are TGTGCCAGCAGCTCGCGACAGGGATCCAATGAGCAGTTCTTC. This encodes CASSSRQGSNEQFF.

This clone was picked up one time. The V call is TRBV7-9, the J call TRBJ2-2; TRBD2 matches at 9 bases. The germline V gene encodes CDR1 SEHNR and CDR2 FQNEAQ (reference sequence). The J segment lost 0 bases and the V segment lost 6 bases, leaving 5 bases of the junction unmatched. This CDR3 is built from 16 residues. The CDR3 here is CASRGRLAANTGELFF. CDR3 in DNA: TGTGCCAGCAGGGGTCGACTAGCGGCGAACACCGGGGAGCTGTTTTTT.

The chain recombines TRBV4-3 with TRBJ2-1; 10 bases are a match to TRBD2. V was pared by 3 bases and J by 10 bases, with 12 bases of the junction left unmatched. From germline, CDR1 is LGHNA and CDR2 YSLEER. The CDR3 loop spans 16 amino acids. The CDR3 here is CASSHRGASGSHEQFF. The CDR3 bases are TGCGCCAGCAGCCATCGAGGGGCTAGCGGGAGCCACGAGCAGTTCTTC.

This CDR3 is CASRQGETDTQYF. Here the CDR3 DNA reads TGTGCCAGCAGACAGGGAGAAACAGATACGCAGTATTTT. This sequence joins TRBV2 and TRBJ2-3; tentatively, D is TRBD1 (6 bases). Per the germline V gene, CDR1 is SNHLY and CDR2 is FYNNEI. V gave up 6 bases and J gave up 3 bases, with 10 bases separating them. The CDR3 has 13 residues.

The genes are TRBV7-8 and TRBJ2-7, with 7 nucleotides matching TRBD2. Losses at the gene ends were 7 bases for V and 2 bases for J; bases not matched to a gene: 5. The CDR3 spans 13 residues. In germline, CDR1 is SGHVS, CDR2 FQNEAQ. This CDR3 is CASNMGGTYEQYF. CDR3 nucleotide sequence: TGTGCCAGCAATATGGGGGGGACCTACGAGCAGTACTTC.

The rearrangement joins TRBV20-1 to TRBJ2-2, with a weak D call TRBD1 (5 bases). Germline-derived CDR1 and CDR2 are DFQATT and SNEGSKA (reference sequence). V was cut by 3 bases and J by 0 bases, with 11 bases left in between. This CDR3 is built from 15 residues. The chain's CDR3 is CSASSQGANTGELFF. The CDR3 DNA reads TGCAGTGCTAGTAGCCAGGGCGCGAACACCGGGGAGCTGTTTTTT.

V gene TRBV5-6 combines with J gene TRBJ1-2; 12 bases map to TRBD1. This CDR3 contains 17 residues. The V gene's germline CDR1 is SGHDT and CDR2 YYEEEE. With 1 base clipped from V and 7 bases from J, the junction kept 11 bases outside the gene matches. As DNA, the CDR3 is TGTGCCAGCAGCTTGACCTCCGAAGGGACAGGGGGCTCTGGCTACACCTTC. Its protein is CASSLTSEGTGGSGYTF.

The genes are TRBV30 and TRBJ1-3; no reliable D call. In germline, CDR1 is GTSNPN, CDR2 SVGIG (reference sequence). Trimming stripped 0 bases from V and 4 bases from J, with 4 bases between. This CDR3 contains 12 residues. CDR3 DNA: TGTGCCTGGAGTGTCCTCGGAAACACCATATATTTT. It translates to CAWSVLGNTIYF.

This chain links TRBV6-5 with TRBJ2-1; TRBD2 aligns across 11 bases. Per germline, CDR1 MNHEY and CDR2 SVGAGI. J was trimmed by 6 bases and V by 5 bases; bases with no gene match: 6. This CDR3 is 15 amino acids long. The DNA for the CDR3 is TGTGCCAGCAGTCCCCTAACTAGCGGGAGCAATGAGCAGTTCTTC. Protein product: CASSPLTSGSNEQFF.

V usage is TRBV4-3 and J usage is TRBJ2-7; a weak D match, TRBD2 (5 bases). This CDR3 has 15 residues. The ends were cut back, 0 bases at V and 0 bases at J, with 9 bases in the middle. CDR1 is LGHNA, CDR2 YSLEER, per germline. The CDR3, as DNA: TGCGCCAGCAGCCAAGATCGGGGTCCCTCCTACGAGCAGTACTTC. It encodes CASSQDRGPSYEQYF.

This chain joins TRBV3-1 (or the pseudogene TRBV3-2) and TRBJ2-1; D is perhaps TRBD2 (5 bases). Germline V gene lookup returns CDR1 LGHDT and CDR2 YNNKEL (reference sequence). The V gene lost 6 bases and the J gene lost 3 bases, with 15 bases spanning the gap. The CDR3 spans 15 residues. CDR3 nucleotides: TGTGCCAGCAGTGCAGACCGGGAAAACTACAATGAGCAGTTCTTC. Its protein product is CASSADRENYNEQFF.

This chain's CDR3 is CASSQGGQGDKKLFF. CDR3 bases: TGTGCCAGCAGCCAAGGGGGACAGGGGGATAAAAAACTGTTTTTT. The rearrangement links TRBV4-2 to TRBJ1-4, with TRBD1 matching 11 bases. This CDR3 spans 15 amino acids. From germline, CDR1 is LGHNA and CDR2 YNFKEQ. Trimming at V came to 1 base and at J to 9 bases, leaving 4 bases not matched to a gene.

V and J are TRBV18 and TRBJ1-1; possible D gene TRBD1, 6 bases. Trimming removed 3 bases from V and 3 bases from J, with 11 bases in between. The germline V gene has CDR1 KGHSH and CDR2 LQKENI. The CDR3 totals 14 residues. CDR3 sequence: CASSPLGADTEAFF. As DNA, the CDR3 is TGTGCCAGCTCACCCCTGGGGGCTGACACTGAAGCTTTCTTT.

The CDR3: CASSLDGGRKKLFF. The CDR3 nucleotides read TGTGCCAGCAGCTTGGACGGGGGTCGGAAAAAACTGTTTTTT. The genes are TRBV5-5 and TRBJ1-4; tentative D call: TRBD1 (5 bases). The ends were cut back, 0 bases at V and 9 bases at J, with 12 bases in the middle. The CDR3 contains 14 residues. The germline CDR1 and CDR2 sequences are SGHKS and YYEKEE (reference sequence).